This T cell receptor (beta chain) was captured in a study of breast tumors, draining lymph nodes, adjacent tissues. Overall study results and limits: Findings are consistent with lymph node origin and intratumoral expansion of most tumor T cells. Luminal-like breast cancer showed significantly higher tumor–nontumor repertoire similarity than basal-like.

The CDR3 consists of 15 residues. CDR1 SGHAT and CDR2 FQNNGV come from the germline V gene. In TCRdb, the multiplex PCR reads were re-called with MiXCR into one record per CDR3 protein. In the table there are 20,000 to 25,000 distinct CDR3 sequences, roughly 50% of which are singletons. A note on this clonotype: Its antigen remains unidentified. At one end, the junction sequence differs from germline, possibly due to a read error.

Sequencing was done on a sample of breast tumor tissue. The receptor was isolated from a female donor with breast cancer. Some clones in this sample may be carry-over from other donors' samples. The V gene is TRBV11-2, the J gene TRBJ1-4; 9 nucleotides agree with TRBD1. CDR3 nucleotides: TGTGCCAGCAGCTTAGGGGACAGGGACTTTGAAAAACTGCCTTTT. Translation: CASSLGDRDFEKLPF.